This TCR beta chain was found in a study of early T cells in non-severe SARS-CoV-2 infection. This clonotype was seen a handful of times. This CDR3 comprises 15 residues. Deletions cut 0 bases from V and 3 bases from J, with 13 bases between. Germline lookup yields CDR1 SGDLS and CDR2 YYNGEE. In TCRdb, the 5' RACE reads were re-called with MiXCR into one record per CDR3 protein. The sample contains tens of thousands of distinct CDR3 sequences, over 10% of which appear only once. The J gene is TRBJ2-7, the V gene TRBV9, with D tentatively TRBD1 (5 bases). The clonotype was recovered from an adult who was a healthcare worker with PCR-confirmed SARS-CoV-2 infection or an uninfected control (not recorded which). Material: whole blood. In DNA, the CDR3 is TGTGCCAGCAGCGTAGCGCCGAGACAGCACTACGAGCAGTACTTC. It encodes CASSVAPRQHYEQYF.